These 14 T cell receptor beta chains came from one sample sequenced in a study of T cells in Graves' hyperthyroidism and ophthalmopathy. RNA transcripts yielded amplified TCR beta CDR3 regions. The HTBI primer set was used in a first-round RT-PCR of the TCR CDR3. TCRdb used MiXCR to reprocess the multiplex PCR reads, holding one entry per CDR3 protein. This table has almost 350,000 distinct CDR3 sequences, 15% to 20% appearing once. The sequenced sample was blood. Receptors originate from a woman aged 40 to 50 with Graves' ophthalmopathy.

This clonotype was picked up many times. The chain couples TRBV7-3 to TRBJ2-5; no clear D. The CDR3 consists of 13 residues. The V end was cut by 1 base, the J end by 4 bases, with 7 bases between. In germline, CDR1 is SGHTA, CDR2 FQGTGA. This CDR3 is CASSLSLLETQYF. In DNA, the CDR3 is TGTGCCAGCAGCTTAAGCTTATTAGAGACCCAGTACTTC.

This clonotype has at least ten counts. The rearrangement joins TRBV30 to TRBJ1-1; no clear D. This CDR3 has 12 amino acids. Germline CDR1 reads GTSNPN; CDR2 reads SVGIG (reference sequence). V lost 7 bases to trimming and J lost 0 bases, with 9 bases between them. The CDR3 spells CASTNMNTEAFF. Written as DNA, the CDR3 is TGTGCCTCTACCAACATGAACACTGAAGCTTTCTTT.

This chain uses TRBV25-1 with TRBJ2-5; 7 bases fit TRBD1. The germline CDR1 and CDR2 sequences are MGHDK and SYGVNS. The CDR3 consists of 16 residues. V lost 3 bases, J lost 3 bases, and 10 bases stayed unmatched. Here the CDR3 reads CASSDAGTAPKETQYF. The CDR3 DNA follows: TGTGCCAGCAGTGACGCCGGGACAGCACCAAAAGAGACCCAGTACTTC.

This clonotype was counted many times. The gene calls are TRBV6-1 and TRBJ1-1; TRBD1 aligns across 10 bases. The CDR3 consists of 16 residues. Trimming at V came to 6 bases and at J to 0 bases, leaving 7 bases not matched to a gene. Germline V gene data show CDR1 as MNHNS and CDR2 as SASEGT. Written as DNA, the CDR3 is TGTGCCAGCAGATCCGGGACAGGGGCAATGAACACTGAAGCTTTCTTT. Its protein is CASRSGTGAMNTEAFF.

Many counts were recorded for this clonotype. This chain uses TRBV7-2 with TRBJ2-5, with D uncertain. The CDR3 runs 14 residues. V was shortened by 1 base and J by 3 bases, with 9 bases between the two germline ends. The germline V gene encodes CDR1 SGHTA and CDR2 FQGNSA. The CDR3 region is CASSLGPSKETQYF. The CDR3, as DNA: TGTGCCAGCAGCTTAGGGCCGTCCAAAGAGACCCAGTACTTC. Full variable domain (remainder filled in from reference TRBV7-2 and TRBJ2-5): GAGVSQSPSNKVTEKGKDVELRCDPISGHTALYWYRQSLGQGLEFLIYFQGNSAPDKSGLPSDRFSAERTGGSVSTLTIQRTQQEDSAVYLCASSLGPSKETQYFGPGTRLLVL.

This clonotype was observed at least ten times. This chain's CDR3 is CATSRVDSMNTEAFF. CDR3 in DNA: TGTGCCACCAGCAGAGTTGACAGCATGAACACTGAAGCTTTCTTT. The rearrangement uses TRBV15 and TRBJ1-1, with a possible D match to TRBD1 (5 bases). V lost 1 base to trimming and J lost 0 bases, with 9 bases between them. Germline values: CDR1 LNHNV, CDR2 YYDKDF (reference sequence). This CDR3 spans 15 amino acids.

This clonotype came up many times. This chain connects TRBV6-1 to TRBJ1-1; D remains unclear. The CDR3 totals 8 residues. Germline CDR1 reads MNHNS; CDR2 reads SASEGT. The CDR3 nucleotides are TGTGCTTGTGGTCAAGCTTTCTTT. It codes for CACGQAFF.

This clonotype was recorded at least ten times. Just one base apart from a much larger clone, this may be a read error. CDR3 DNA sequence: TGCAGTGCCATCGACTCAGACTATGGCTACACCTTC. Its translation: CSAIDSDYGYTF. V and J are TRBV20-1 and TRBJ1-2; D not certain. Germline V CDR1 and CDR2: DFQATT, SNEGSKA (reference sequence). The V end was cut by 6 bases, the J end by 3 bases, with 11 bases between. This CDR3 has 12 amino acids.

The table lists this clonotype with many counts. V gene TRBV12-3 or TRBV12-4 combines with J gene TRBJ1-5, with D hard to call. V lost 0 bases and J 3 bases, leaving 15 bases between the germline ends. The CDR3 runs 17 residues. DNA of the CDR3: TGTGCCAGCAGTTTAGCGCCCGGTCCAGGTGACAATCAGCCCCAGCATTTT. It translates to CASSLAPGPGDNQPQHF.

The table lists this clonotype with a few counts. This could be a read error, since a much larger clone is one nucleotide away. The rearrangement joins TRBV11-2 to TRBJ2-7; 10 bases match TRBD2. CDR1 and CDR2 (germline): SGHAT, FQNNGV. The CDR3 spans 14 residues. CDR3 DNA: TGTGCCAGCAGCCGGACTAGCGGTACCTACGAGCAGTGCTTC. Translated, it gives CASSRTSGTYEQCF.

At least ten counts were recorded for this clonotype. The chain links TRBV11-2 to TRBJ1-1, with 7 nucleotides matching TRBD1. This CDR3 has 13 residues. The junction had 5 bases not matched to a gene; V was cut back by 5 bases and J by 5 bases. Per germline, CDR1 SGHAT and CDR2 FQNNGV. In DNA, the CDR3 is TGTGCCAGCAGCCCTCAGACAGGGACTGAAGCTTTCTTT. This sequence encodes CASSPQTGTEAFF.

In its sample, this clonotype was seen many times. A much larger clone sits a single nucleotide away, making a read error possible. The chain couples TRBV6-2 or TRBV6-3 to TRBJ2-7, with TRBD2 identical over 10 bases. This CDR3 has 14 amino acids. V lost 4 bases and J lost 9; bases outside the gene matches: 9. Germline CDR1 reads MNHEY; CDR2 reads SVGEGT. In DNA, the CDR3 is TGTGCCAGCAGTTCGAGCGGGAGGGCCGGCGGGCAGTACTTC. This translates into CASSSSGRAGGQYF.

The V call is TRBV6-1, the J call TRBJ2-7; the D is unclear. Germline-derived CDR1 and CDR2 are MNHNS and SASEGT. V was pared by 7 bases and J by 4 bases, with 14 bases between. CDR3 length: 13 residues. The CDR3, as DNA: TGTGCCAGCAATATAGGCAAGGGATACGAGCAGTACTTC. This gives the protein CASNIGKGYEQYF.

This clonotype was seen only a few times. The chain carries TRBV4-1 and TRBJ1-3; TRBD1 agrees at 8 bases. V was pared by 4 bases and J by 2 bases, with 4 bases of the junction left unmatched. Looked up from germline, CDR1 is MGHRA and CDR2 is YSYEKL. The CDR3 loop spans 15 amino acids. CDR3 sequence: CASSLTQGAGNTIYF. DNA for the CDR3: TGCGCCAGCAGCCTAACACAGGGGGCTGGAAACACCATATATTTT.